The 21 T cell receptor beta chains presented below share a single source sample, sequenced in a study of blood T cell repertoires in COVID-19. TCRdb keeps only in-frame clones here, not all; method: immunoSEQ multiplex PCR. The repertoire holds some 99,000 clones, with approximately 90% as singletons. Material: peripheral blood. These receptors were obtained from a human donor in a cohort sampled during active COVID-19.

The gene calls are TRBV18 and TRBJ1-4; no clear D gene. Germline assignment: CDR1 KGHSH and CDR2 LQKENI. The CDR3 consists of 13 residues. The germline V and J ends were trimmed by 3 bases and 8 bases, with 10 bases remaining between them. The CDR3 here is CASSPQELEKLFF. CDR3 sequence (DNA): TGTGCCAGCTCACCCCAGGAATTGGAAAAACTGTTTTTT.

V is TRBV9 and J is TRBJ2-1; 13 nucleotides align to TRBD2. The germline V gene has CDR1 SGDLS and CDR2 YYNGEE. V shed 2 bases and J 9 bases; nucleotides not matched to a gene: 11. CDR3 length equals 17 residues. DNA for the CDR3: TGTGCCAGCAGCGTTCCGGTTAGGACTAGCGGGGGTGGTGAGCAGTTCTTC. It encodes CASSVPVRTSGGGEQFF. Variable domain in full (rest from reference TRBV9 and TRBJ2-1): DSGVTQTPKHLITATGQRVTLRCSPRSGDLSVYWYQQSLDQGLQFLIQYYNGEERAKGNILERFSAQQFPDLHSELNLSSLELGDSALYFCASSVPVRTSGGGEQFFGPGTRLTVL.

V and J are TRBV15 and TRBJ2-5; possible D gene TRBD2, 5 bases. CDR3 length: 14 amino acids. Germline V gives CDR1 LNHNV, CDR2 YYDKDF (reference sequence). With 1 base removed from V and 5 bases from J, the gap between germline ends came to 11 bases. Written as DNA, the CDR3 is TGTGCCACCAGCAGAGTGCGGGCGACCGAGACCCAGTACTTC. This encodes CATSRVRATETQYF.

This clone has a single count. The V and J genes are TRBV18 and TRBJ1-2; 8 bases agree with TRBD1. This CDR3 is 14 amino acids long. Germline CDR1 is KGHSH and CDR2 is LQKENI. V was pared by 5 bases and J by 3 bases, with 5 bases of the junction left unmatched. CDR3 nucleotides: TGTGCCAGCTCAGCTGGACAGGGTGACTATGGCTACACCTTC. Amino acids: CASSAGQGDYGYTF.

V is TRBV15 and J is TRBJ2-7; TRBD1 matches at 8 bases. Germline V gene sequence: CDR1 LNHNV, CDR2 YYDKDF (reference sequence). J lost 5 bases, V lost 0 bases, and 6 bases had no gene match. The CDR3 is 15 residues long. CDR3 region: CATSRDGRTGNEQYF. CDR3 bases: TGTGCCACCAGCAGAGATGGAAGGACAGGGAACGAGCAGTACTTC.

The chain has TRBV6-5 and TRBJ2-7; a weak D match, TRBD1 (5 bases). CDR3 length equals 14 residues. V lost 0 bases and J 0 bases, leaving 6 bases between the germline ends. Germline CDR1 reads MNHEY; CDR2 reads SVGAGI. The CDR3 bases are TGTGCCAGCAGTTACTCAGGGGCCTCCTACGAGCAGTACTTC. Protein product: CASSYSGASYEQYF.

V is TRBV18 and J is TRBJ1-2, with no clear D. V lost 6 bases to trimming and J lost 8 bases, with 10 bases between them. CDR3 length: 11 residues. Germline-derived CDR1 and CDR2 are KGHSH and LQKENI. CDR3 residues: CASSRLSGYTF. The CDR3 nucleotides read TGTGCCAGCTCTAGACTCAGCGGCTACACCTTC. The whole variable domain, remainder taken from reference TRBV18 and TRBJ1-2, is NAGVMQNPRHLVRRRGQEARLRCSPMKGHSHVYWYRQLPEEGLKFMVYLQKENIIDESGMPKERFSAEFPKEGPSILRIQQVVRGDSAAYFCASSRLSGYTFGSGTRLTVV.

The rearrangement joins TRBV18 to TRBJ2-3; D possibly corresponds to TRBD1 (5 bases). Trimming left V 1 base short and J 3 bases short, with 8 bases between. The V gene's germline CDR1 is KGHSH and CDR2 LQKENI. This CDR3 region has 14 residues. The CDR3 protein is CASSPRSGTDTQYF. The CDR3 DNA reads TGTGCCAGCTCACCACGGTCAGGGACAGATACGCAGTATTTT.

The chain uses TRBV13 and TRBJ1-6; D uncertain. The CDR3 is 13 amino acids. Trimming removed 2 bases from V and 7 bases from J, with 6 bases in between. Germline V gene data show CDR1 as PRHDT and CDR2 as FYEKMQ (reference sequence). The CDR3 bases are TGTGCCAGCAGCTTATACGGGAATTCACCCCTCCACTTT. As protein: CASSLYGNSPLHF. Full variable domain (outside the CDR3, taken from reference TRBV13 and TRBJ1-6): AAGVIQSPRHLIKEKRETATLKCYPIPRHDTVYWYQQGPGQDPQFLISFYEKMQSDKGSIPDRFSAQQFSDYHSELNMSSLELGDSALYFCASSLYGNSPLHFGNGTRLTVT.

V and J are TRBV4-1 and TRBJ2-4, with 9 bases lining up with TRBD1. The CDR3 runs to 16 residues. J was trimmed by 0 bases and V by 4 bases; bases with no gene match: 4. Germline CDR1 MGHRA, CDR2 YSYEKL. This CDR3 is CASSPETGGAKNIQYF. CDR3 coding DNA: TGCGCCAGCAGCCCGGAGACAGGGGGAGCCAAAAACATTCAGTACTTC.

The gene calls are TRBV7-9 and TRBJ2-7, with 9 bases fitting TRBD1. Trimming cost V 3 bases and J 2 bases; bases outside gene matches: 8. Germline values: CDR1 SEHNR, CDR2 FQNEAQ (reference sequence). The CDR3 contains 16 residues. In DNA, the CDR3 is TGTGCCAGCAGCTTGGGGGGACAGGGCATACCCTACGAGCAGTACTTC. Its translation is CASSLGGQGIPYEQYF.

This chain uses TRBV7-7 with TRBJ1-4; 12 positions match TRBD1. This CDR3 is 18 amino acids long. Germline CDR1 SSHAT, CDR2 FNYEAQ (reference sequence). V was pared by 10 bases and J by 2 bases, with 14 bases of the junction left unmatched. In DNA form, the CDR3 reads TGTGCCACCAAGTCGTTCCGGGACAGGGGGCAGACTAATGAAAAACTGTTTTTT. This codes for CATKSFRDRGQTNEKLFF.

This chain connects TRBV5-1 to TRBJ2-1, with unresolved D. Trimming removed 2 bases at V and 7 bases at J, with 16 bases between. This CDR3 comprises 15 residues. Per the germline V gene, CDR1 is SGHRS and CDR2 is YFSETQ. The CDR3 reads CASSLNPTLSNEQFF. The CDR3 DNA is TGCGCCAGCAGCTTAAACCCCACGCTCAGTAATGAGCAGTTCTTC.

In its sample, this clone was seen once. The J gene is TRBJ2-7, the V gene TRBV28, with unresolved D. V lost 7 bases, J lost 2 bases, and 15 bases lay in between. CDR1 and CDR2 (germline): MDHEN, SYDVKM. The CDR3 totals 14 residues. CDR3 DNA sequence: TGTGCCAGCAAAATCGGAGACGGTCCCTACGAGCAGTACTTC. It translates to CASKIGDGPYEQYF.

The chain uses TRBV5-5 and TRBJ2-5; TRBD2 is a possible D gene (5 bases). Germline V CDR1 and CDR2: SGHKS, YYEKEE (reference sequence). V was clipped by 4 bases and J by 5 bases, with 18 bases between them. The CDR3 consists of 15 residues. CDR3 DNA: TGTGCCAGCAGCATTCCCGGGAACCAAGGGGAGACCCAGTACTTC. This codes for CASSIPGNQGETQYF.

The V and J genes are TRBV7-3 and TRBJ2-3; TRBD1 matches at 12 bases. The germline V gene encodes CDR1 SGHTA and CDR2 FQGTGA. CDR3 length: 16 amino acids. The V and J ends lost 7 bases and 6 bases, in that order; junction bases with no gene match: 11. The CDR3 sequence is CASTQEGTGGKDTQYF. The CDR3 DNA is TGTGCCAGCACCCAAGAGGGGACAGGGGGCAAGGATACGCAGTATTTT.

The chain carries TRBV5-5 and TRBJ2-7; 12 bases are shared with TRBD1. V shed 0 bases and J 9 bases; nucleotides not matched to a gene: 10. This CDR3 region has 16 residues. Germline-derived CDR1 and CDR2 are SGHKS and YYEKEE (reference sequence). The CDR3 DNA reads TGTGCCAGCAGCTTGGATGTGGGACAGGGGGCGCGTGTGCAGTACTTC. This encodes CASSLDVGQGARVQYF.

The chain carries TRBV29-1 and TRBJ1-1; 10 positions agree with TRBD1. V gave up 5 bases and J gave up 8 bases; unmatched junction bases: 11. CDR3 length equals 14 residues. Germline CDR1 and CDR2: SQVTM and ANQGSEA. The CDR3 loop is CSVHPIDRGREAFF. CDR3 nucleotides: TGCAGCGTTCATCCGATAGACAGGGGGCGAGAAGCTTTCTTT.

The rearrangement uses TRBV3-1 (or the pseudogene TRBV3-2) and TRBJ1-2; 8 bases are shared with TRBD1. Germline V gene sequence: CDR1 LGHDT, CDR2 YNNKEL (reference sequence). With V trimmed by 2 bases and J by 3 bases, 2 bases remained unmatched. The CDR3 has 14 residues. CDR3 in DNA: TGTGCCAGCAGCCAACCGACAGGGGACTATGGCTACACCTTC. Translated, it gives CASSQPTGDYGYTF.

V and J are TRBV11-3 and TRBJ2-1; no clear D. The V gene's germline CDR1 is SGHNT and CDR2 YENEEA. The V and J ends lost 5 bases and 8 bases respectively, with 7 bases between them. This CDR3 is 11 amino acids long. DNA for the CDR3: TGTGCCAGCAGCGCGTCTCATGAGCAGTTCTTC. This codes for CASSASHEQFF.

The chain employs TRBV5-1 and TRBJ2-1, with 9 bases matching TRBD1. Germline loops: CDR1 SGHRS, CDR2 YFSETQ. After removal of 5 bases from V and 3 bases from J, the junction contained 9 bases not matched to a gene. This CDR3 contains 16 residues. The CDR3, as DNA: TGCGCCAGCAGTCCTCGTGTGACAGGGGGCTACAATGAGCAGTTCTTC. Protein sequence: CASSPRVTGGYNEQFF. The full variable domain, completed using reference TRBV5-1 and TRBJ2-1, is KAGVTQTPRYLIKTRGQQVTLSCSPISGHRSVSWYQQTPGQGLQFLFEYFSETQRNKGNFPGRFSGRQFSNSRSEMNVSTLELGDSALYLCASSPRVTGGYNEQFFGPGTRLTVL.